Listed below are T cell receptor beta chains from one sample, sequenced in a study of response to subunit inactivated influenza vaccine. TCRdb passed the RT-PCR reads through MiXCR, listing each CDR3 protein once. The table includes about 160,000 distinct CDR3 sequences, approximately 11% detected once. The sample here was non-naive T cells sorted from PBMCs, taken roughly 46 days after vaccination. The receptors originated from a man between 50 and 59 years old who received an inactivated influenza vaccine. Each CDR3 is given with its conserved first and last residue. D genes are given only for firm matches. For some rows the clone size is stated as once, few or many, or as a class when expanded; others skip it.

j_gene,abundance,d_gene,v_gene,CDR3nt,CDR3aa
TRBJ2-1,many,TRBD2,TRBV7-9,TGTGCCAGCAGCTTAGTGCTAGCGGGGTCGCGGAATGAGCAGTTCTTC,CASSLVLAGSRNEQFF
TRBJ2-2,NA,TRBD2,TRBV6-5,TGTGCCAGCAGTTCCGGGGGACTAGCGGGTCACACCGGGGAGCTGTTTTTT,CASSSGGLAGHTGELFF
TRBJ2-5,many,NA,TRBV5-1,TGCGCCAGCAGCTTGGCCGAGTTAGAACAAGAGACCCAGTACTTC,CASSLAELEQETQYF
TRBJ2-5,NA,TRBD1,TRBV20-1,TGCAGTGCCAAACCGGGACAGGGGATCTTTAGCGGAGAGACCCAGTACTTC,CSAKPGQGIFSGETQYF
TRBJ2-7,NA,TRBD1,TRBV4-3,TGCGCCAGCAGCCAAGAAAACAGGGGTGCCTACGAGCAGTACTTC,CASSQENRGAYEQYF
TRBJ2-3,NA,TRBD2,TRBV7-9,TGTGCCAGCAGCTTAGGGCTAGCGGCCAGCACAGATACGCAGTATTTT,CASSLGLAASTDTQYF
TRBJ2-3,NA,NA,TRBV24-1,TGTGCCACCGCCCTCGGGGTCGCTAGCACAGATACGCAGTATTTT,CATALGVASTDTQYF
TRBJ2-5,medium-sized,TRBD2,TRBV15,TGTGCCACCAGCTCGGGACTAGCGGACCAAGAGACCCAGTACTTC,CATSSGLADQETQYF
TRBJ1-2,NA,TRBD1,TRBV7-6,TGTGCCAGCAGCTTACGGGACAGGGAAGGCTACACCTTC,CASSLRDREGYTF
TRBJ2-1,many,NA,TRBV9,TGTGCCAGCAGCGTAAGGATGGGCGGATCCTCCTACAATGAGCAGTTCTTC,CASSVRMGGSSYNEQFF
TRBJ2-5,few,TRBD2,TRBV29-1,TGCAGCACTAGCGGGAACCAAGAGACCCAGTACTTC,CSTSGNQETQYF
TRBJ2-1,many,TRBD2,TRBV5-6,TGTGCCAGCAGCTCTAGCGGGAGTCTGTACAATGAGCAGTTCTTC,CASSSSGSLYNEQFF
TRBJ2-3,many,NA,TRBV10-2,TGCGCCAGCAGGGGGGGTCAGGGGCGCGTGACAGATACGCAGTATTTT,CASRGGQGRVTDTQYF
TRBJ1-2,NA,TRBD1,TRBV12-3/TRBV12-4,TGTGCCAGCAGTGCGACAGGGATATATGGCTACACCTTC,CASSATGIYGYTF
TRBJ1-2,NA,TRBD1,TRBV20-1,TGCAGTGCCAACGAAAGACAGGGGTCCTATGGCTACACCTTC,CSANERQGSYGYTF
TRBJ1-5,NA,NA,TRBV20-1,TGCAGTGCCGCTAGTAGTAGCAATCAGCCCCAGCATTTT,CSAASSSNQPQHF
TRBJ2-1,few,TRBD1,TRBV27,TGTGCCAGCAGTCTGCGACAGGGGACCCACAATGAGCAGTTCTTC,CASSLRQGTHNEQFF
TRBJ2-7,few,TRBD1,TRBV7-7,TGTGCCAGCAGCTCAGGGGGTTGCGAGCAGTACTTC,CASSSGGCEQYF
TRBJ2-1,NA,TRBD2,TRBV20-1,TGCAGTGCTAGAACTAGCGGGGGGGCCGGTACGAGCTCCTACAATGAGCAGTTCTTC,CSARTSGGAGTSSYNEQFF
TRBJ2-7,many,NA,TRBV5-1,TGCGCCAGTAAAATGGTGGGAGCCTACGAGCAGTACTTC,CASKMVGAYEQYF
TRBJ2-7,NA,TRBD2,TRBV5-1,TGCGCCAGCAGCTTCGCTAGCGGGAGCGACGAGCAGTACTTC,CASSFASGSDEQYF
TRBJ2-2,NA,NA,TRBV28,TGTGCCAGCCTCAGGGGAACCGGGGAGCTGTTTTTT,CASLRGTGELFF
TRBJ1-4,NA,NA,TRBV2,TGTGCCAGCACCCGGACGGCTATTAATGAAAAACTGTTTTTT,CASTRTAINEKLFF
TRBJ2-7,many,TRBD1,TRBV5-1,TGCGCCAGCAGCTTGGTACAGGGGGACGAGCAGTACTTC,CASSLVQGDEQYF
TRBJ2-7,NA,TRBD1,TRBV7-2,TGTGCCAGCAGCTTAAGCGAGGACAGGGGGCGTGGGTACGAGCAGTACTTC,CASSLSEDRGRGYEQYF
TRBJ2-1,many,NA,TRBV2,TGTGCCAGCAAGGGGGGGGGGTTTTATGAGCAGTTCTTC,CASKGGGFYEQFF
TRBJ2-7,many,TRBD2,TRBV6-2/TRBV6-3,TGTGCCAGCAGTTACGGGAGACTAGCGGACTACGAGCAGTACTTC,CASSYGRLADYEQYF
TRBJ1-3,many,NA,TRBV12-3/TRBV12-4,TGTGCCAGCAGTTTAGGGGGGGCAGTTGGAAACACCATATATTTT,CASSLGGAVGNTIYF
TRBJ2-1,large,TRBD1,TRBV2,TGTGCCAGCAGTACGGACAGGGGGATCAATGAGCAGTTCTTC,CASSTDRGINEQFF
TRBJ2-2,many,NA,TRBV3-1,TGTGCCAGCAGCCAAGCTCCCGGGGAGCTGTTTTTT,CASSQAPGELFF
TRBJ1-5,many,NA,TRBV20-1,TGCAGTGCTAGAGTACAGTTAAATCAGCCCCAGCATTTT,CSARVQLNQPQHF
TRBJ1-2,few,NA,TRBV9,TGTGCCAGCAGCGTAGGGGCGGGAGCTAACTATGGCTACACCTTC,CASSVGAGANYGYTF
TRBJ1-5,NA,TRBD1,TRBV29-1,TGCAGCGTAGGACAGGGGATCAATCAGCCCCAGCATTTT,CSVGQGINQPQHF
TRBJ2-5,NA,NA,TRBV20-1,TGCAGTGCTAGAGACCCTCGGGACCAACTAGAGACCCAGTACTTC,CSARDPRDQLETQYF
TRBJ2-1,NA,TRBD2,TRBV20-1,TGCAGTGCCATCCAACTAGCGGGGGGGGATTTAGGGCAGTTCTTC,CSAIQLAGGDLGQFF
TRBJ2-3,few,TRBD2,TRBV23-1,TGCGCCAGCAGTCAATCCCAAGCGGGGGGGCACGATACGCAGTATTTT,CASSQSQAGGHDTQYF
TRBJ1-5,many,NA,TRBV4-1,TGCGCCAGCAGCCAAGGGACGCCCTTACTAAATCAGCCCCAGCATTTT,CASSQGTPLLNQPQHF
TRBJ2-7,NA,NA,TRBV7-9,TGTGCCAGCAGCTTTCTCGACCGCCCCTACGAGCAGTACTTC,CASSFLDRPYEQYF
TRBJ2-1,NA,TRBD2,TRBV20-1,TGCAGTGCTAGAACCACTGGCGGGGGGGCCCCAGGGGAGCAGTTCTTC,CSARTTGGGAPGEQFF
TRBJ2-1,few,TRBD1,TRBV4-1,TGCGCCAGCAGCCAAGGGACAGGGGGCTTGGGTGAGCAGTTCTTC,CASSQGTGGLGEQFF
TRBJ2-5,few,NA,TRBV5-5,TGTGCCAGCAGCGCCCTAGCTGAGACCCAGTACTTC,CASSALAETQYF
TRBJ2-7,NA,TRBD2,TRBV20-1,TGCAGTGCTACGGGGACTAGCGGGAGATCTTCTATCGGCGAGCAGTACTTC,CSATGTSGRSSIGEQYF
TRBJ2-6,NA,TRBD1,TRBV11-1,TGTGCCAGCAGCACGGGACAGGCTGCTGGGGCCAACGTCCTGACTTTC,CASSTGQAAGANVLTF
TRBJ2-7,many,TRBD1,TRBV12-3/TRBV12-4,TGTGCCAGCAGTTCCGGGACAGGGGCCTCCGAGCAGTACTTC,CASSSGTGASEQYF
TRBJ2-2,NA,NA,TRBV5-1,TGCGCCAGCAGCCCTGTGACTACTAACACCGGGGAGCTGTTTTTT,CASSPVTTNTGELFF